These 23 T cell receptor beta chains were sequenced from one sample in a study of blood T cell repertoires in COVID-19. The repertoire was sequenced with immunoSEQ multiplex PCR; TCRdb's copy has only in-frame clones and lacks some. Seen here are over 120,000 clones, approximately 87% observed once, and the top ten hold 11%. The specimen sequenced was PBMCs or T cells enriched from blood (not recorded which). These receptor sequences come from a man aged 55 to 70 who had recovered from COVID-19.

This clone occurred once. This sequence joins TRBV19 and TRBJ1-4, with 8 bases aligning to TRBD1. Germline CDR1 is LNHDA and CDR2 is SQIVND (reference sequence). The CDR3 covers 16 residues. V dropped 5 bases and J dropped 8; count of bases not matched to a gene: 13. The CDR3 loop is CASSLRGQGREEKLFF. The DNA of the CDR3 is TGTGCCAGTAGTCTCCGCGGACAGGGAAGGGAGGAAAAACTGTTTTTT.

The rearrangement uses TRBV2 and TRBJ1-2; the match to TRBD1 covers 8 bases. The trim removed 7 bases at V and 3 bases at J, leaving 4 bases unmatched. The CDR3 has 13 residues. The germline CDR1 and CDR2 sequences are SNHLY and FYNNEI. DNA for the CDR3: TGTGCCAGCATACAGGGGGTTTACTATGGCTACACCTTC. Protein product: CASIQGVYYGYTF.

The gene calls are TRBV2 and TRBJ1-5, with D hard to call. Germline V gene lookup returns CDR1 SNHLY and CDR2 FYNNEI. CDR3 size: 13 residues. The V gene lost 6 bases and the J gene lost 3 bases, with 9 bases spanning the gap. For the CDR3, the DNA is TGTGCCAGCAGCCGAGACACCAATCAGCCCCAGCATTTT. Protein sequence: CASSRDTNQPQHF.

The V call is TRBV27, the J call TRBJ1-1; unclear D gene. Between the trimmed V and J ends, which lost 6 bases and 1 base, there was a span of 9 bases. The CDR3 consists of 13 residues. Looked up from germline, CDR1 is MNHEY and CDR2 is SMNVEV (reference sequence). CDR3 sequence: CASSNRQNTEAFF. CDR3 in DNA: TGTGCCAGCAGCAACCGACAGAACACTGAAGCTTTCTTT.

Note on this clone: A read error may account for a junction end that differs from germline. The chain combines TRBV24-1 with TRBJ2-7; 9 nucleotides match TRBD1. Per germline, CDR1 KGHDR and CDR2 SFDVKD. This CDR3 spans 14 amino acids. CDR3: CATSETGTGYGQYF. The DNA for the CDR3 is TGTGCCACCAGTGAAACCGGGACAGGGTACGGGCAGTACTTC.

The CDR3 DNA sequence: TGTGCCAGCAGCTGGTCACTCGCAACTAATGAAAAACTGTTTTTT. Protein product: CASSWSLATNEKLFF. The chain couples TRBV7-2 to TRBJ1-4; D gene ambiguous. This CDR3 comprises 15 residues. Trimming stripped 4 bases from V and 0 bases from J, with 9 bases between. Germline assignment: CDR1 SGHTA and CDR2 FQGNSA.

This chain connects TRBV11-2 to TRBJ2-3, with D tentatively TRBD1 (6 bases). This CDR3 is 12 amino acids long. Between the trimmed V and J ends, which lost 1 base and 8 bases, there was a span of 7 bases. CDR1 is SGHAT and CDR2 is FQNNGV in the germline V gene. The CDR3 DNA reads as TGTGCCAGCAGCTTAGCAGGGGTTACGCAGTATTTT. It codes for CASSLAGVTQYF.

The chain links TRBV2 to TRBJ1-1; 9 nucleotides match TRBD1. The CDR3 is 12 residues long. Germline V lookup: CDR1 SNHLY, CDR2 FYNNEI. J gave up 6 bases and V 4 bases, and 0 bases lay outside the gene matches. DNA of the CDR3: TGTGCCAGCAGTGGACAGGGGGCTGAAGCTTTCTTT. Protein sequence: CASSGQGAEAFF.

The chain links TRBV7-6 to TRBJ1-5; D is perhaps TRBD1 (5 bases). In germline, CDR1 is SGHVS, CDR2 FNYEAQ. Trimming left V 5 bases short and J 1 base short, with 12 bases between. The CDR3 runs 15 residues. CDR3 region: CASSRGVSSNQPQHF. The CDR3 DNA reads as TGTGCCAGCAGCCGGGGGGTTTCGAGCAATCAGCCCCAGCATTTT. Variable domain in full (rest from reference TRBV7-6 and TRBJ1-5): GAGVSQSPRYKVTKRGQDVALRCDPISGHVSLYWYRQALGQGPEFLTYFNYEAQQDKSGLPNDRFSAERPEGSISTLTIQRTEQRDSAMYRCASSRGVSSNQPQHFGDGTRLSIL.

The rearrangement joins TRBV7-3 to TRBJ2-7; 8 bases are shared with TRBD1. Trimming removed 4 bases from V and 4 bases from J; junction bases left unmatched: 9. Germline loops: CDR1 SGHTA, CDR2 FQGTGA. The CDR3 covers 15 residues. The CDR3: CASSSDRGRLYEQYF. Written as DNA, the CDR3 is TGTGCCAGCAGCTCAGACAGGGGCCGACTTTACGAGCAGTACTTC.

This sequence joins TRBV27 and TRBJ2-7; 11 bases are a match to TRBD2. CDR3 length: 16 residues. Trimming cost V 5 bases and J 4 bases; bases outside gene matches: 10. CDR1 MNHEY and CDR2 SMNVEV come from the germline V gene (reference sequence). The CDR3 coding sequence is TGTGCCAGCAGTCAACTTAGGACTAGCGGGCCTTACGAGCAGTACTTC. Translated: CASSQLRTSGPYEQYF.

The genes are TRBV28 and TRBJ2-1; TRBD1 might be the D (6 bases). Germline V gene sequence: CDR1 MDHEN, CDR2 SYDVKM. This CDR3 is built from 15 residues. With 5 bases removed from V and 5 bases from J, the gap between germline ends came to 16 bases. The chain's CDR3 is CASSGGLNRDNEQFF. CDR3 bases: TGTGCCAGCAGTGGGGGCCTCAACCGTGACAATGAGCAGTTCTTC.

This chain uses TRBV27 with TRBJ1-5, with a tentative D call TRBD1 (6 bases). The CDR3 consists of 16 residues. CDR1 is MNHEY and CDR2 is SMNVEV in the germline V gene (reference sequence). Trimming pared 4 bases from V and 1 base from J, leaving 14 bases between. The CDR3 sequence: CASSSRQAGSNQPQHF. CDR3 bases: TGTGCCAGCAGTTCCCGACAGGCCGGGAGCAATCAGCCCCAGCATTTT.

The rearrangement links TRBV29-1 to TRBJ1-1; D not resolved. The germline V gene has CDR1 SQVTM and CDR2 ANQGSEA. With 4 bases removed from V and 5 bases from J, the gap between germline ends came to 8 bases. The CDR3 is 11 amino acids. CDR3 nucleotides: TGCAGCGTTGTGCTCGGTACTGAAGCTTTCTTT. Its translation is CSVVLGTEAFF.

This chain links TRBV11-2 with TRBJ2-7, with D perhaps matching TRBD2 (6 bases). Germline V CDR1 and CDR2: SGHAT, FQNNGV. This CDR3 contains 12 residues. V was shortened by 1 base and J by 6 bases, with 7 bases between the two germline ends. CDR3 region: CASSLGGVEQYF. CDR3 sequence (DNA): TGTGCCAGCAGCTTAGGGGGGGTCGAGCAGTACTTC.

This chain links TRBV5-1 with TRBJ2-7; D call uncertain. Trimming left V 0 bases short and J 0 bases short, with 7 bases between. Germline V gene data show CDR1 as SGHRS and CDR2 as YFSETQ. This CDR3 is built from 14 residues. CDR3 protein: CASSLDYFSYEQYF. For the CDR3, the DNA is TGCGCCAGCAGCTTGGACTACTTCTCCTACGAGCAGTACTTC.

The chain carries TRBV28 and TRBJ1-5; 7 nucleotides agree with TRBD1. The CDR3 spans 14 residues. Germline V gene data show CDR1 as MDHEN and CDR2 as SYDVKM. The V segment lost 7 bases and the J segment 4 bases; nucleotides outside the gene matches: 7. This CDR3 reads CASTRDSKNQPQHF. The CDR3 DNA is TGTGCCAGCACTCGGGACAGTAAAAATCAGCCCCAGCATTTT.

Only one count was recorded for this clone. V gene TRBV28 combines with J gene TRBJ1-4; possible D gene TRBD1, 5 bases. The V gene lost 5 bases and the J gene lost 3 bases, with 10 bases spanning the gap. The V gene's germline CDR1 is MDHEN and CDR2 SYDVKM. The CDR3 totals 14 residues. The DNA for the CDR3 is TGTGCCAGCAGTCAGGGTCCCTCTAATGAAAAACTGTTTTTT. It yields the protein CASSQGPSNEKLFF.

In nucleotides, the CDR3 is TGTGCCAGCAGTGAAGCGCTTGGAGTAGCGGGAGTGCCGGATACGCAGTATTTT. Translating gives CASSEALGVAGVPDTQYF. The gene calls are TRBV2 and TRBJ2-3, with 9 bases fitting TRBD2. The CDR3 runs 18 residues. Germline loops: CDR1 SNHLY, CDR2 FYNNEI. V gave up 0 bases and J gave up 6 bases; unmatched junction bases: 13.

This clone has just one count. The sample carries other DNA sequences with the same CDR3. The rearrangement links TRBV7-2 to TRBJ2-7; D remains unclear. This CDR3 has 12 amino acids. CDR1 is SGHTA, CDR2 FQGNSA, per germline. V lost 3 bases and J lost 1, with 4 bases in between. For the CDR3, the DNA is TGTGCCAGCAGCTTTAGTTCCTACGAGCAGTACTTC. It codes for CASSFSSYEQYF.

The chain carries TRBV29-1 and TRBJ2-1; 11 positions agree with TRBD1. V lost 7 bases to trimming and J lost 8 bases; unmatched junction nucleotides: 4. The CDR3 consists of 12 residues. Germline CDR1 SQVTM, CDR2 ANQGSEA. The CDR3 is CSARDRGYEQFF. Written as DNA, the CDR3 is TGCAGCGCTAGGGACAGGGGGTATGAGCAGTTCTTC.

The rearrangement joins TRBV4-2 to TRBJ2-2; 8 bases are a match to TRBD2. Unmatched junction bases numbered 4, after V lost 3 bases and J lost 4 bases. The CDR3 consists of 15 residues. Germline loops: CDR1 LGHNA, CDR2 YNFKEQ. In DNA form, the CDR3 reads TGTGCCAGCAGCCAGCCTCGGGGGGGCACCGGGGAGCTGTTTTTT. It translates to CASSQPRGGTGELFF.

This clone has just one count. CDR3 sequence: CASSPQGYEQFF. The CDR3 DNA reads TGTGCCAGCAGCCCACAGGGCTATGAGCAGTTCTTC. The chain employs TRBV5-6 and TRBJ2-1, with D possibly being TRBD1 (6 bases). The CDR3 covers 12 residues. Trimming left V 4 bases short and J 8 bases short, with 10 bases between. In germline, CDR1 is SGHDT, CDR2 YYEEEE.